These 17 T cell receptor beta chains were all obtained from the same sample, sequenced in a study of lymphopenia after photon versus proton radiotherapy. Generated by immunoSEQ multiplex PCR, the TCRdb table keeps only in-frame clones and is missing some. The table records under 35,000 clones, over 75% of them present only once. Sequenced material: peripheral blood, taken from a patient treated with proton-based radiotherapy. The receptors stem from a woman in her 70s with pancreatic cancer.

The rearrangement uses TRBV11-2 and TRBJ2-1, with 9 bases aligning to TRBD2. Germline CDR1 SGHAT, CDR2 FQNNGV. Losses at the gene ends were 0 bases for V and 6 bases for J; bases not matched to a gene: 9. The CDR3 totals 17 residues. The DNA of the CDR3 is TGTGCCAGCAGCTTAGAGGTCGGCGGGAGGGCCCTCAATGAGCAGTTCTTC. Protein: CASSLEVGGRALNEQFF. Supplemented by reference TRBV11-2 and TRBJ2-1, the full variable domain reads EAGVAQSPRYKIIEKRQSVAFWCNPISGHATLYWYQQILGQGPKLLIQFQNNGVVDDSQLPKDRFSAERLKGVDSTLKIQPAKLEDSAVYLCASSLEVGGRALNEQFFGPGTRLTVL.

The chain couples TRBV9 to TRBJ1-1; 8 bases match TRBD1. The J segment lost 1 base and the V segment lost 0 bases, leaving 2 bases of the junction unmatched. This CDR3 comprises 15 residues. The V gene's germline CDR1 is SGDLS and CDR2 YYNGEE. This chain's CDR3 is CASSVGGQGNTEAFF. CDR3 nucleotide sequence: TGTGCCAGCAGCGTAGGCGGACAGGGGAACACTGAAGCTTTCTTT.

V and J are TRBV7-3 and TRBJ1-1; D call uncertain. The V end was cut by 3 bases, the J end by 1 base, with 6 bases between. There are 13 residues in the CDR3. Germline loops: CDR1 SGHTA, CDR2 FQGTGA. The CDR3 sequence is CASSFGGNTEAFF. CDR3 DNA: TGTGCCAGCAGCTTCGGAGGGAACACTGAAGCTTTCTTT.

The chain is built from TRBV6-5 and TRBJ2-4, with D unclear. This CDR3 is built from 15 residues. CDR1 is MNHEY, CDR2 SVGAGI, per germline. V lost 2 bases and J lost 3, with 11 bases in between. Here the CDR3 reads CASSYIGVGKNIQYF. In nucleotides, the CDR3 is TGTGCCAGCAGTTACATCGGAGTGGGCAAAAACATTCAGTACTTC.

The J gene is TRBJ1-4, the V gene TRBV12-2. TRBV12-2 is given as a pseudogene. The CDR3 length is 15 residues. CDR3 residues: CASRFNRSTDEKLFF. CDR3 nucleotide sequence: TGTGCAAGTCGCTTCAATCGGAGTACGGACGAAAAACTGTTTTTT.

The chain carries TRBV4-3 and TRBJ2-4, with D hard to call. V lost 0 bases and J 0 bases, leaving 6 bases between the germline ends. Germline V lookup: CDR1 LGHNA, CDR2 YSLEER. The length of the CDR3 is 15 residues. In DNA form, the CDR3 reads TGCGCCAGCAGCCAAGATGGGCTAGCCAAAAACATTCAGTACTTC. It specifies CASSQDGLAKNIQYF.

On this clone itself: The junction departs from germline at one end; a sequencing error may be responsible. The rearrangement uses TRBV7-7 and TRBJ1-6; the D gene is possibly TRBD1 (5 bases). Germline assignment: CDR1 SSHAT and CDR2 FNYEAQ (reference sequence). The CDR3 sequence is 21 residues long. CDR3 nucleotide sequence: TGTGCTAGCAGCGCACCCTGGGCGGCAGGTGATAGGGGTAGGAATAATTCACCCCTCCACTTT. Amino acid sequence: CASSAPWAAGDRGRNNSPLHF.

The rearrangement joins TRBV5-5 to TRBJ2-7; D is unclear. Per the germline V gene, CDR1 is SGHKS and CDR2 is YYEKEE (reference sequence). This CDR3 contains 15 residues. The V and J ends lost 0 bases and 2 bases respectively, with 12 bases between them. CDR3 coding DNA: TGTGCCAGCAGCTTGGGAGGTCTGGGTACCTACGAGCAGTACTTC. Its protein product is CASSLGGLGTYEQYF.

This chain links TRBV6-1 with TRBJ2-1; 12 bases map to TRBD2. The CDR3 is made up of 20 amino acids. Germline values: CDR1 MNHNS, CDR2 SASEGT. V gave up 0 bases and J gave up 7 bases; unmatched junction bases: 16. CDR3 sequence (DNA): TGTGCCAGCAGTGAAGCCGGGTGGGGGGCTACTAGCGGGAGGAGGAATGAGCAGTTCTTC. This codes for CASSEAGWGATSGRRNEQFF.

The chain uses TRBV5-4 and TRBJ1-2, with a tentative D call TRBD1 (5 bases). Per the germline V gene, CDR1 is SGHNT and CDR2 is YYREEE (reference sequence). This CDR3 region has 12 residues. Trimming took off 9 bases at V and 5 bases at J, with 14 bases between the two ends. The CDR3 nucleotides read TGTGCCACTTGGGACGGACCATATGGCTACACCTTC. Residues: CATWDGPYGYTF.

CDR3 sequence reads: CASSLPGLGNTGELFF. In nucleotides, the CDR3 is TGTGCCAGCAGCCTACCGGGACTCGGGAACACCGGGGAGCTGTTTTTT. This chain joins TRBV13 and TRBJ2-2; a weak D match, TRBD2 (6 bases). Per germline, CDR1 PRHDT and CDR2 FYEKMQ (reference sequence). V was clipped by 5 bases and J by 1 base, with 14 bases between them. CDR3 length: 16 residues.

This rearrangement joins TRBV6-5 to TRBJ2-2; D is perhaps TRBD2 (5 bases). The CDR3 has 14 amino acids. Between the trimmed V and J ends, which lost 9 bases and 4 bases, there was a span of 15 bases. CDR1 is MNHEY and CDR2 is SVGAGI in the germline V gene. CDR3 sequence: CARGGLLLTGELFF. CDR3 DNA sequence: TGTGCCAGGGGCGGACTCCTGCTCACCGGGGAGCTGTTTTTT.

The chain employs TRBV18 and TRBJ1-1; possible D gene TRBD1, 5 bases. This CDR3 region has 14 residues. V was trimmed by 3 bases and J by 0 bases, leaving 8 bases between them. Per germline, CDR1 KGHSH and CDR2 LQKENI. Here the CDR3 DNA reads TGTGCCAGCTCACCGGGGGAGTTGAACACTGAAGCTTTCTTT. Its translation: CASSPGELNTEAFF.

This clone has only a few counts. The J gene is TRBJ1-1, the V gene TRBV7-9; no clear D gene. CDR1 and CDR2 from the germline V gene are SEHNR and FQNEAQ (reference sequence). CDR3 length equals 12 residues. The V gene lost 5 bases and the J gene lost 4 bases, with 8 bases spanning the gap. CDR3: CASSQDFTEAFF. DNA of the CDR3: TGTGCCAGCAGCCAAGACTTCACTGAAGCTTTCTTT.

This clone was observed a few times. The chain recombines TRBV5-1 with TRBJ2-5; a possible D gene is TRBD1 (5 bases). CDR3 size: 15 residues. The germline V gene encodes CDR1 SGHRS and CDR2 YFSETQ. Deletions cut 3 bases from V and 6 bases from J, with 18 bases between. This CDR3 is CASSSDRFKDKTQYF. CDR3 nucleotides: TGCGCCAGCAGCTCCGACAGATTCAAGGACAAGACCCAGTACTTC.

The V call is TRBV30, the J call TRBJ2-1, with D perhaps TRBD1 or TRBD2 (5 bases each). V was cut by 2 bases and J by 7 bases, with 18 bases left in between. Germline CDR1 reads GTSNPN; CDR2 reads SVGIG (reference sequence). CDR3 length: 15 residues. The CDR3 bases are TGTGCCTGGAGTCTAAGTGCCTCATGGGGGAATGAGCAGTTCTTC. It yields the protein CAWSLSASWGNEQFF. Based on the CDR3 plus reference TRBV30 and TRBJ2-1, the full variable domain is SQTIHQWPATLVQPVGSPLSLECTVEGTSNPNLYWYRQAAGRGLQLLFYSVGIGQISSEVPQNLSASRPQDRQFILSSKKLLLSDSGFYLCAWSLSASWGNEQFFGPGTRLTVL.

The V and J genes are TRBV11-3 and TRBJ2-5; D could derive from TRBD1 or TRBD2 (5 bases each). Germline lookup yields CDR1 SGHNT and CDR2 YENEEA. This CDR3 has 18 amino acids. V was cut by 4 bases and J by 5 bases, with 26 bases left in between. In nucleotides, the CDR3 is TGTGCCAGCAGCTCGATTAACCGCTGGGCCCCTGAGGGGGAGACCCAGTACTTC. This sequence encodes CASSSINRWAPEGETQYF. Full variable domain (remainder filled in from reference TRBV11-3 and TRBJ2-5): EAGVVQSPRYKIIEKKQPVAFWCNPISGHNTLYWYLQNLGQGPELLIRYENEEAVDDSQLPKDRFSAERLKGVDSTLKIQPAELGDSAVYLCASSSINRWAPEGETQYFGPGTRLLVL.